Here is one TCR beta chain with its context. This sample is drawn from a study of shared clonotypes between healthy human individuals. CDR3 size: 11 residues. V was shortened by 1 base and J by 6 bases, with 4 bases between the two germline ends. The germline V gene encodes CDR1 LNHNV and CDR2 YYDKDF (reference sequence). Method: immunoSEQ multiplex PCR; TCRdb's copy keeps in-frame clones and lacks some. The data hold roughly 680,000 clones, with over 60% observed a single time. The rearrangement uses TRBV15 and TRBJ2-7; D is ambiguous. This sequence was found in a young woman in good health. Material: memory CD4+ T cells sorted from blood. Subset here: CD45RA-negative fraction. CDR3 coding DNA: TGTGCCACCAGCAGAGGGGGCGAGCAGTACTTC. It yields the protein CATSRGGEQYF.